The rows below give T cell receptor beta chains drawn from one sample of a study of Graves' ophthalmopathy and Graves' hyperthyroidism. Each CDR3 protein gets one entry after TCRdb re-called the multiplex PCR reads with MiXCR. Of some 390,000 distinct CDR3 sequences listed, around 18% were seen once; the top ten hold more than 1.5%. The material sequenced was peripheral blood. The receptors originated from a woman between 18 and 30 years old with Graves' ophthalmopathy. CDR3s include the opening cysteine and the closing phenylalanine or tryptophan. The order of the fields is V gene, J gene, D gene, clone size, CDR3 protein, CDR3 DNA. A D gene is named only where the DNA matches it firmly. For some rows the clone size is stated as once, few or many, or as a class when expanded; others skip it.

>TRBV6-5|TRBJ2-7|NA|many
CASNMAGGHEQYF
TGTGCCAGCAATATGGCAGGGGGGCACGAGCAGTACTTC
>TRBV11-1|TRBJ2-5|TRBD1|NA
CASSPKDRDGETQYF
TGTGCCAGCAGCCCGAAGGACAGGGATGGGGAGACCCAGTACTTC
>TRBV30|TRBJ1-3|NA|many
CAWSYGLGNTIYF
TGTGCCTGGAGTTACGGACTTGGAAACACCATATATTTT
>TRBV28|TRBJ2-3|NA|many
CASRPRRAGATDTQYF
TGTGCCAGCAGGCCAAGGCGGGCCGGAGCCACAGATACGCAGTATTTT
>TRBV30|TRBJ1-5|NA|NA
CAWSVRGTLNQPQHF
TGTGCCTGGAGTGTACGTGGGACACTCAATCAGCCCCAGCATTTT
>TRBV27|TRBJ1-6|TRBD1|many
CASSSTGGLSPLHF
TGTGCCAGCAGTTCAACAGGGGGCCTTTCACCCCTCCACTTT
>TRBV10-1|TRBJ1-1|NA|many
CASSDLGNAEAFF
TGCGCCAGCAGTGATTTGGGGAACGCTGAAGCTTTCTTT
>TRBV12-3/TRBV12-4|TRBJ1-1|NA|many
CASSRRQRTEAFF
TGTGCCAGCAGTCGTAGACAGCGCACTGAAGCTTTCTTT
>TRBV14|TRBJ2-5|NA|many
CASSQKMLETQYF
TGTGCCAGCAGCCAAAAAATGTTAGAGACCCAGTACTTC
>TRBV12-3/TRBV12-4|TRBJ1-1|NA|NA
CASTTGGNTEAFF
TGTGCCAGCACCACCGGGGGGAACACTGAAGCTTTCTTT
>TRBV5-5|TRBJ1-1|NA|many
CASSLAVLGTEAFF
TGTGCCAGCAGCTTGGCGGTGCTGGGCACTGAAGCTTTCTTT
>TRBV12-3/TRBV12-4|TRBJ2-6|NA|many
CASSPTGGANVLTF
TGTGCCAGCAGTCCTACAGGGGGGGCCAACGTCCTGACTTTC
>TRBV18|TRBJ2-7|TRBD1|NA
CASSPKQGTGYEQYF
TGTGCCAGCTCACCGAAACAGGGGACAGGCTACGAGCAGTACTTC
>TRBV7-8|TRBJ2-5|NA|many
CASTPRDSPHFQYF
TGTGCCAGCACCCCCCGGGACTCCCCCCACTTTCAGTACTTC
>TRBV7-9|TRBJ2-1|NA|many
CASSSQGHFNEQFF
TGTGCCAGCAGCTCCCAGGGACACTTCAATGAGCAGTTCTTC
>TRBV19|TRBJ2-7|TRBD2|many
CATQREGDYEQYF
TGTGCCACCCAGCGGGAGGGGGACTACGAGCAGTACTTC
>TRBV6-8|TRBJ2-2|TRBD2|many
CASSYPRGGGSGELFF
TGTGCCAGCAGTTACCCTCGTGGGGGGGGGTCCGGGGAGCTGTTTTTT
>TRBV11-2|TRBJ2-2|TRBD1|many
CASSFWGQGRPGELFF
TGTGCCAGCAGCTTTTGGGGACAGGGTAGACCCGGGGAGCTGTTTTTT
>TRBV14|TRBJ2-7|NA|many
CASSQDSLISSYEQYF
TGTGCCAGCAGCCAAGATTCACTAATTAGCTCCTACGAGCAGTACTTC
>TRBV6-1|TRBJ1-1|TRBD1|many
CASSEANGQGNTEAFF
TGTGCCAGCAGTGAAGCCAACGGACAGGGGAACACTGAAGCTTTCTTT
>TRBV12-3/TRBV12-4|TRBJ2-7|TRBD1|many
CASSSSDRINYEQYF
TGTGCCAGCAGTTCCTCGGACAGGATTAACTACGAGCAGTACTTC
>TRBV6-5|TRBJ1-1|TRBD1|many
CASSYTGVNTEAFF
TGTGCCAGCAGTTATACAGGGGTGAACACTGAAGCTTTCTTT
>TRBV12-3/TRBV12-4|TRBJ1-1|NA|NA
CASRLTEAFF
TGTGCCAGCCGGCTCACTGAAGCTTTCTTT
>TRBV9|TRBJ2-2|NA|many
CASSVEASNTGELFF
TGTGCCAGCAGCGTAGAAGCGTCGAACACCGGGGAGCTGTTTTTT
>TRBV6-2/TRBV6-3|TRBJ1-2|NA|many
CASLRAETDRRNYGYTF
TGTGCCAGCCTACGGGCGGAAACGGACCGTCGAAACTATGGCTACACCTTC
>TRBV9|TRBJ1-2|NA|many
CASSKTDTTLIYGYTF
TGTGCCAGCAGCAAGACAGATACCACCTTAATCTATGGCTACACCTTC
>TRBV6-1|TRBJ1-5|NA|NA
CASRAKQGLGNQPQHF
TGTGCCAGCAGGGCTAAACAGGGATTGGGCAATCAGCCCCAGCATTTT
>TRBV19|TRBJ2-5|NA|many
CASSERALYQETQYF
TGTGCCAGTAGTGAGAGAGCCCTGTACCAAGAGACCCAGTACTTC
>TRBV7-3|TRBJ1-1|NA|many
CASSPVGGGNTEAFF
TGTGCCAGCAGCCCCGTCGGCGGGGGGAACACTGAAGCTTTCTTT